The source of this T cell receptor beta chain is a study of T-cell memory formation after mild COVID-19. This clonotype occurred many times. TCRdb reanalysed the 5' RACE reads using MiXCR and keeps one entry per CDR3 protein. The data show 200,000 to 250,000 distinct CDR3 sequences, roughly 10% seen once. CDR1 MNHEY and CDR2 SVGAGI come from the germline V gene. J gave up 5 bases and V 5 bases, and 9 bases lay outside the gene matches. This CDR3 has 16 residues. This sequence originates from a man younger than 35 who had mild COVID-19 (a few samples of this study predate the infection). Cell type and time point are not known. The source material was PBMCs or a T cell subset sorted from them (not recorded which). V gene TRBV6-5 combines with J gene TRBJ2-3; 11 positions match TRBD2. CDR3: CASSTHSGGAIDTQYF. Written as DNA, the CDR3 is TGTGCCAGCAGTACACATAGCGGGGGGGCAATAGATACGCAGTATTTT.